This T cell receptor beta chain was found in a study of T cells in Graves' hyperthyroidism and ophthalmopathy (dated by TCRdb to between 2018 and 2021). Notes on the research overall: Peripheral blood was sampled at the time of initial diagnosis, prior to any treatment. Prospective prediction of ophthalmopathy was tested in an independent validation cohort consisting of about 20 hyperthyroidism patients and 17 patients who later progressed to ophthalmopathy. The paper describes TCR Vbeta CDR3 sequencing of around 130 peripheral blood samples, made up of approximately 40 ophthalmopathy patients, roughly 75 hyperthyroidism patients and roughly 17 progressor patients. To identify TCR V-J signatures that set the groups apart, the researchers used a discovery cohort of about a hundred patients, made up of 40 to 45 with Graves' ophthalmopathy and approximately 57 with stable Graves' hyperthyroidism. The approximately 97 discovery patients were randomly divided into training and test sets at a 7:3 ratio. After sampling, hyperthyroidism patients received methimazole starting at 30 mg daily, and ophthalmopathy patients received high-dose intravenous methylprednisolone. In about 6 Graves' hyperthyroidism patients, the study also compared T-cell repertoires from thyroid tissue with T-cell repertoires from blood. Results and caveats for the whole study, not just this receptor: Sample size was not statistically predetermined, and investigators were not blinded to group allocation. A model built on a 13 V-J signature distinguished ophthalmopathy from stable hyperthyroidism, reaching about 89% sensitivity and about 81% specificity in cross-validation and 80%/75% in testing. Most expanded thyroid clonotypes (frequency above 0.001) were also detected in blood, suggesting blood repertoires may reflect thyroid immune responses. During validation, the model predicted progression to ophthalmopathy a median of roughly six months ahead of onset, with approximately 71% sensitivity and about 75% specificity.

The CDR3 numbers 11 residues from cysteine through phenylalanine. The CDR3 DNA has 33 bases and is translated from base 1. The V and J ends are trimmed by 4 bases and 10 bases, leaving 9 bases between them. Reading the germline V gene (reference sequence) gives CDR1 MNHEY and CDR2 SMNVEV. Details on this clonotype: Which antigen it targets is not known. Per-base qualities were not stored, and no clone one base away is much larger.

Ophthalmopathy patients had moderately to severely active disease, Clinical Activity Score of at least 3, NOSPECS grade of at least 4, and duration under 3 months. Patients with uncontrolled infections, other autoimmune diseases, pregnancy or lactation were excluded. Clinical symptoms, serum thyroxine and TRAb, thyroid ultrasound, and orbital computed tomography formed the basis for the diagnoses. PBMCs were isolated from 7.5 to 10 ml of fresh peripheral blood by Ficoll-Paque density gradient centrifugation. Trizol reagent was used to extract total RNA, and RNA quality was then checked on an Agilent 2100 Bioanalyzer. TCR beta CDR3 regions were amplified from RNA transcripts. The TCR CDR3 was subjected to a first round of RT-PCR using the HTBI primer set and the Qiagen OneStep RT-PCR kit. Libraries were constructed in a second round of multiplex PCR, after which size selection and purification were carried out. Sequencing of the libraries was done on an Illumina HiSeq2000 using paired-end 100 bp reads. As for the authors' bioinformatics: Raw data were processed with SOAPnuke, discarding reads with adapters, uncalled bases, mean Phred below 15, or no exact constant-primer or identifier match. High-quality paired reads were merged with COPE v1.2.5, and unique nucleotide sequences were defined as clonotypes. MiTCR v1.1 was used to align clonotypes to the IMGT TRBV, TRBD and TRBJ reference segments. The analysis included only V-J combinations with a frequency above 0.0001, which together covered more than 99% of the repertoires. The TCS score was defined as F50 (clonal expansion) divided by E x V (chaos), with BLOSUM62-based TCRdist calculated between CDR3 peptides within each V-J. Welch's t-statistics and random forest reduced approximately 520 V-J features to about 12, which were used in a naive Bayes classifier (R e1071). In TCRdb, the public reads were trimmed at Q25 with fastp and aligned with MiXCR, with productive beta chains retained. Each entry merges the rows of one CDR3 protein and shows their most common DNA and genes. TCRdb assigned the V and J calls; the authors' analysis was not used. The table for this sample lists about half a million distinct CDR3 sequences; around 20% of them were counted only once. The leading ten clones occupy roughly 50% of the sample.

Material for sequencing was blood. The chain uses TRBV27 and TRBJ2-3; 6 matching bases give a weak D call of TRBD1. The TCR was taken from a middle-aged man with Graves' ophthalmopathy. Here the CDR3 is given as CASSSTGPQYF. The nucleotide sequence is TGTGCCAGCAGTTCGACAGGCCCGCAGTATTTT.